This T cell receptor (beta chain) was found in a study of CD8 T cells in Susac syndrome (dated by TCRdb to the late 2010s). With respect to the entire study: Repertoire sequencing was used to test whether CD8+ T cell activation and differentiation in Susac syndrome was antigen driven.

From the germline V gene (reference sequence), CDR1 is GTSNPN and CDR2 is SVGIG. The cysteine opens and the phenylalanine closes a CDR3 of 13 amino acids. Solely the CDR3 DNA is kept, with 39 bases framed from the first base. V drops 1 base and J drops 7 bases, leaving 10 bases in between. As regards this clonotype: Its antigen is still unknown. Base qualities are not at hand, and no much larger clone is one base apart.

RNA was extracted using the RNeasy kit, and about 0.5 to 1 microgram was reverse transcribed with random hexamers. The immunoSEQ multiplex PCR assay, covering 54 Vbeta and 13 Jbeta segments, was used to amplify TCR beta CDR3 regions. To correct PCR amplification bias, a synthetic template baseline was used for both primer optimization and computational correction. In the paper's pipeline: Reads were assigned to V, D and J genes according to IMGT and analyzed in immunoSEQ Analyzer, with only productive sequences retained. Clonality was calculated as one minus the Shannon entropy normalized by log2 of the number of productive unique sequences. Public and private clones were assessed among the 100 most prevalent clones of each patient and control. Clones were defined as Susac-specific if absent from the healthy and MS cohorts, from around 1,100 published viral clones and from other ImmuneACCESS disease sequences. Through fastp at Q25 and MiXCR, TCRdb rebuilt clones from the public reads, retaining in-frame beta chains. Each entry is one CDR3 protein sequence, shown with its most common DNA and genes. The V and J calls follow TCRdb's processing rather than the paper's. This sample holds around 130,000 distinct CDR3 sequences; about 95% were observed only once. The biggest ten clones account for 0.095% to 0.14% of the sample.

High-throughput TCR beta sequencing profiled peripheral blood CD8+ and CD4+ T cells from healthy donors, Susac syndrome patients and multiple sclerosis patients. The multiple sclerosis controls were treatment-naive patients whose relapsing-remitting disease, either stable or active, fulfilled the revised McDonald criteria. Bulk CD8+ and CD4+ T cells were purified by magnetic negative isolation, whereas CD8+ TEMRA cells were enriched by FACS. Blood was drawn into EDTA tubes, processed within 24 hours, and PBMCs were isolated by density gradient centrifugation. PBMCs intended for TCR sequencing were cryopreserved in liquid nitrogen and were subsequently thawed in a 37 degrees C water bath. The sorted or isolated CD4+, CD8+ and CD8+ TEMRA cells reached a purity of at least 90%. Overall study outcomes, separate from this receptor: The number of individuals in the TCR sequencing and HLA analysis was recognized as being relatively small.

The sample comprised CD4+ T cells from PBMCs. This chain joins TRBV30 to TRBJ1-4; TRBD1 could be the D gene, as 6 bases match. The receptor's source is a human donor with multiple sclerosis. CDR3 protein: CAWSGGGREKLFF. The sequenced DNA is TGTGCCTGGAGTGGAGGGGGTCGTGAAAAACTGTTTTTT. Where the CDR3 stops, the reference TRBV30 and TRBJ1-4 genes take over; the full variable domain is SQTIHQWPATLVQPVGSPLSLECTVEGTSNPNLYWYRQAAGRGLQLLFYSVGIGQISSEVPQNLSASRPQDRQFILSSKKLLLSDSGFYLCAWSGGGREKLFFGSGTQLSVL.